The following is a T cell receptor (beta chain) sequence with its context. The data derive from a study of blood T cell repertoires in COVID-19. About the study: Some COVID-19 samples were acute and others convalescent; all came from the United States, Italy and Spain. The analysed material was cDNA or gDNA that came from T cells, B-cell-depleted T cells, or PBMCs.

As originally analysed: Cell counts per sample came from amplifying reference gene primers. The method was immunoSEQ multiplex PCR; TCRdb's version includes in-frame clones alone and lacks a portion of them. Clone size and the V and J calls come from that table; the DNA yielded D and trimming. The table shows 100,000 or so clones, with about 81% occurring only once. This CDR3 contains 16 residues. The trim removed 0 bases at V and 0 bases at J, leaving 5 bases unmatched. The V gene's germline CDR1 is SGHNT and CDR2 YENEEA. The sequence came from a man in his 60s with acute or convalescent COVID-19. The sample comprised peripheral blood. V gene TRBV11-3 combines with J gene TRBJ2-7; 7 nucleotides agree with TRBD1. The CDR3 bases are TGTGCCAGCAGCTTAGAACCGGGACAGAACTCCTACGAGCAGTACTTC. Translated: CASSLEPGQNSYEQYF. Filled out from reference TRBV11-3 and TRBJ2-7, the complete variable domain reads EAGVVQSPRYKIIEKKQPVAFWCNPISGHNTLYWYLQNLGQGPELLIRYENEEAVDDSQLPKDRFSAERLKGVDSTLKIQPAELGDSAVYLCASSLEPGQNSYEQYFGPGTRLTVT.